These 14 T cell receptor beta chains were all obtained from the same sample, sequenced in a study of T-cell memory formation after mild COVID-19. MiXCR, run by TCRdb on the 5' RACE reads, gives a single entry per CDR3 protein. The sample includes hundreds of thousands of distinct CDR3 sequences, roughly 13% seen only once; the top ten take around a fifth. The sample taken for sequencing was PBMCs or a T cell subset sorted from them (not recorded which). The source is a man between 18 and 29 years old who had mild COVID-19 (a few samples of this study predate the infection). Cell type and time point are not known.

This clonotype was found a few times. The rearrangement links TRBV5-1 to TRBJ1-3; D unclear. CDR1 SGHRS and CDR2 YFSETQ come from the germline V gene. Trimming removed 0 bases at V and 0 bases at J, with 7 bases between. The CDR3 runs to 15 residues. The CDR3 reads CASSLAGSSGNTIYF. CDR3 nucleotides: TGCGCCAGCAGCTTGGCCGGCAGCTCTGGAAACACCATATATTTT.

This clonotype was detected a few times. The chain combines TRBV5-4 with TRBJ2-3; D may be TRBD2 (5 bases). Trimming left V 3 bases short and J 0 bases short, with 11 bases between. The CDR3 sequence is 15 residues long. Germline values: CDR1 SGHNT, CDR2 YYREEE (reference sequence). In nucleotides, the CDR3 is TGTGCCAGCAGCTCCCGGACTGCTAGCACAGATACGCAGTATTTT. Translating it yields CASSSRTASTDTQYF. The variable domain in full, with the rest retrieved from reference TRBV5-4 and TRBJ2-3, is ETGVTQSPTHLIKTRGQQVTLRCSSQSGHNTVSWYQQALGQGPQFIFQYYREEENGRGNFPPRFSGLQFPNYSSELNVNALELDDSALYLCASSSRTASTDTQYFGPGTRLTVL.

There are many counts of this clonotype. CDR3 sequence (DNA): TGTGCCAGCCACCCTTCCGACGTGGGGGTTTACGAGCAGTACTTC. Encoded protein: CASHPSDVGVYEQYF. The rearrangement joins TRBV6-5 to TRBJ2-7, with D perhaps matching TRBD1 or TRBD2 (5 bases each). Trimming pared 8 bases from V and 4 bases from J, leaving 21 bases between. CDR1 is MNHEY, CDR2 SVGAGI, per germline. CDR3 size: 15 residues.

This clonotype was observed at least ten times. The chain recombines TRBV12-3 or TRBV12-4 with TRBJ2-3; D gene ambiguous. This CDR3 contains 15 residues. V shed 6 bases and J shed 4 bases, with 17 bases lying between them. The CDR3 protein is CASSQSNSFADTQYF. In DNA, the CDR3 is TGTGCCAGCAGCCAAAGCAACTCATTCGCAGATACGCAGTATTTT.

This clonotype showed up just a few times. The chain carries TRBV25-1 and TRBJ1-1, with D possibly TRBD1 on 6 matching bases. The germline CDR1 and CDR2 sequences are MGHDK and SYGVNS. V gave up 0 bases and J gave up 6 bases, with 14 bases separating them. This CDR3 spans 15 amino acids. The DNA for the CDR3 is TGTGCCAGCAGTGAATACAGGGGAAAGGGAGCTGAAGCTTTCTTT. Translation gives CASSEYRGKGAEAFF. The full variable domain, rest sourced from reference TRBV25-1 and TRBJ1-1, is EADIYQTPRYLVIGTGKKITLECSQTMGHDKMYWYQQDPGMELHLIHYSYGVNSTEKGDLSSESTVSRIRTEHFPLTLESARPSHTSQYLCASSEYRGKGAEAFFGQGTRLTVV.

V usage is TRBV5-1 and J usage is TRBJ2-1; 7 bases are a match to TRBD1. The ends lost 6 bases at V and 7 bases at J; junction bases unmatched: 13. CDR3 length: 15 residues. Germline V lookup: CDR1 SGHRS, CDR2 YFSETQ. For the CDR3, the DNA is TGCGCCAGCATCGACAGGGCGACCGGCAGGAATGAGCAGTTCTTC. Translation: CASIDRATGRNEQFF.

A few counts support this clonotype. The gene calls are TRBV19 and TRBJ2-7; possibly TRBD1 or TRBD2 for D (5 bases each). V was cut by 5 bases and J by 3 bases, with 17 bases left in between. The germline V gene has CDR1 LNHDA and CDR2 SQIVND (reference sequence). The CDR3 is 15 amino acids. The CDR3 DNA reads TGTGCCAGTAGTCTCAGAGGGGCAGGGATCTACGAGCAGTACGTC. This encodes CASSLRGAGIYEQYV.

This chain joins TRBV20-1 and TRBJ1-4; 12 bases are a match to TRBD1. Germline trimming cut 0 bases from V and 0 bases from J; bases unmatched to any gene: 5. This CDR3 comprises 18 residues. Germline lookup yields CDR1 DFQATT and CDR2 SNEGSKA (reference sequence). This chain's CDR3 is CSARDRDRGRATNEKLFF. For the CDR3, the DNA is TGCAGTGCTAGAGACCGGGACAGGGGGCGTGCAACTAATGAAAAACTGTTTTTT.

In its sample, this clonotype was seen many times. V usage is TRBV7-9 and J usage is TRBJ2-3; D is ambiguous. Looked up from germline, CDR1 is SEHNR and CDR2 is FQNEAQ (reference sequence). The CDR3 has 13 amino acids. V was cut by 4 bases and J by 2 bases, with 7 bases left in between. CDR3 loop: CASSSAYTDTQYF. The CDR3 nucleotides are TGTGCCAGCAGCTCCGCCTACACAGATACGCAGTATTTT.

This clonotype was recorded many times. The chain joins TRBV20-1 to TRBJ2-7; tentatively, D is TRBD1 (5 bases). Per the germline V gene, CDR1 is DFQATT and CDR2 is SNEGSKA (reference sequence). CDR3 length equals 13 residues. V dropped 6 bases and J dropped 0 bases, with 12 bases sitting between them. The CDR3 bases are TGCAGTGCCGAGGTCCAGGGCTCCTACGAGCAGTACGTC. This sequence encodes CSAEVQGSYEQYV.

The chain employs TRBV10-3 and TRBJ1-1, with D hard to call. V was cut by 0 bases and J by 4 bases, with 18 bases left in between. CDR1 and CDR2 (germline): ENHRY, SYGVKD. The length of the CDR3 is 17 residues. The DNA of the CDR3 is TGTGCCATCAGTGAGTCACCCCGAAGGGCCCTCGGCACTGAAGCTTTCTTT. It specifies CAISESPRRALGTEAFF.

The chain carries TRBV12-3 or TRBV12-4 and TRBJ1-4, with 7 nucleotides matching TRBD1. J was trimmed by 6 bases and V by 1 base; bases with no gene match: 2. The CDR3 has 14 residues. CDR3 nucleotide sequence: TGTGCCAGCAGTTTAGGACAGGGTTATGAAAAACTGTTTTTT. The encoded protein is CASSLGQGYEKLFF.

This clonotype was found many times. The chain recombines TRBV7-2 with TRBJ2-3; 7 bases fit TRBD1. V shed 4 bases and J 0 bases; nucleotides not matched to a gene: 10. The CDR3 is made up of 17 amino acids. Germline V gene data show CDR1 as SGHTA and CDR2 as FQGNSA. CDR3 bases: TGTGCCAGCAGCTCACCGCCCGGGACAGCTAGCACAGATACGCAGTATTTT. Translated, it gives CASSSPPGTASTDTQYF. Combining the CDR3 with reference TRBV7-2 and TRBJ2-3 gives the whole variable domain GAGVSQSPSNKVTEKGKDVELRCDPISGHTALYWYRQSLGQGLEFLIYFQGNSAPDKSGLPSDRFSAERTGGSVSTLTIQRTQQEDSAVYLCASSSPPGTASTDTQYFGPGTRLTVL.

The chain employs TRBV3-1 and TRBJ2-1; a possible D gene is TRBD2 (6 bases). Trimming took off 1 base at V and 8 bases at J, with 12 bases between the two ends. The germline V gene encodes CDR1 LGHDT and CDR2 YNNKEL (reference sequence). This CDR3 spans 14 amino acids. Here the CDR3 DNA reads TGTGCCAGCAGCCAAGGGGTCGGGGGTGATGAGCAGTTCTTC. This translates into CASSQGVGGDEQFF.